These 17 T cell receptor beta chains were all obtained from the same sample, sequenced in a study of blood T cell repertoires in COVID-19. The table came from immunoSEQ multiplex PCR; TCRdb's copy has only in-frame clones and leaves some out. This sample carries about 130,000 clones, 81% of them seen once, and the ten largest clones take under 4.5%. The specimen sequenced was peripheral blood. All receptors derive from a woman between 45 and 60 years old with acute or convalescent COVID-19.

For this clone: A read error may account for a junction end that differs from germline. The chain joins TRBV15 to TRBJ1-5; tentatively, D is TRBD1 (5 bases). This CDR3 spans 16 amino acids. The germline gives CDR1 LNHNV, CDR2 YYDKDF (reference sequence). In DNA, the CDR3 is TGTGCCACCCGCAGAGAAGGAGACCTGGGGCATCAGCCCCAGCATTTT. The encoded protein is CATRREGDLGHQPQHF.

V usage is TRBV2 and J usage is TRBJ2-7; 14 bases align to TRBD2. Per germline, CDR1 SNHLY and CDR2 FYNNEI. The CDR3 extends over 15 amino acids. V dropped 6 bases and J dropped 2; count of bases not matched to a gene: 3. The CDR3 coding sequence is TGTGCCAGCAGCCCGACTAGCGGGAGGGCCTACGAGCAGTACTTC. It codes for CASSPTSGRAYEQYF.

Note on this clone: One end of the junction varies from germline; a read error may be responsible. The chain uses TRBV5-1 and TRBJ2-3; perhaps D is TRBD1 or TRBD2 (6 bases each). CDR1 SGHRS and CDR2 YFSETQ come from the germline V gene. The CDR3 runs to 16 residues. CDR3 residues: CASSLGASVATDTQYF. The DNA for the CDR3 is TGCGCCAGCAGTTTGGGGGCTAGCGTTGCTACAGATACGCAGTATTTT.

The CDR3 bases are TGTGCCAGCAGCGTAGACAGCCGGGATACGCAGTATTTT. As protein: CASSVDSRDTQYF. The chain uses TRBV9 and TRBJ2-3; no definite D call. CDR1 SGDLS and CDR2 YYNGEE come from the germline V gene. Deletions cut 0 bases from V and 6 bases from J, with 8 bases between. The CDR3 extends over 13 amino acids.

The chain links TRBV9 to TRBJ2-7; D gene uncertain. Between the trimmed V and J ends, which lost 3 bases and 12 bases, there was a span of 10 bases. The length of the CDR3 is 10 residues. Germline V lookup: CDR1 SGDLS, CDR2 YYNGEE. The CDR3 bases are TGTGCCAGCAGCGGCCCTACGGGGTACTTC. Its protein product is CASSGPTGYF.

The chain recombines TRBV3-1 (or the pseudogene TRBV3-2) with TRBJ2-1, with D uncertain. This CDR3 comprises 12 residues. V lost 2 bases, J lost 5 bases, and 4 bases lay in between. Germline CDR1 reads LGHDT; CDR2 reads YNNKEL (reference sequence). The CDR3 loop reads CASSQFNNEQFF. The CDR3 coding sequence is TGTGCCAGCAGCCAATTTAACAATGAGCAGTTCTTC.

The CDR3: CASSLTYQGDTEAFF. Written as DNA, the CDR3 is TGTGCCAGCAGCTTAACTTATCAGGGTGACACTGAAGCTTTCTTT. J is TRBJ1-1 and V is TRBV7-2, with a possible D match to TRBD1 (5 bases). The V end was cut by 2 bases, the J end by 3 bases, with 13 bases between. The CDR3 has 15 amino acids. Per germline, CDR1 SGHTA and CDR2 FQGNSA.

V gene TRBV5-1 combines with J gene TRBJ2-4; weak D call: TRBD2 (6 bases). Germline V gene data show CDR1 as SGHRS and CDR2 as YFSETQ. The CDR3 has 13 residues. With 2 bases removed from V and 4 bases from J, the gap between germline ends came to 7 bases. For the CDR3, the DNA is TGCGCCAGCAGCTTAAGCGGGAAAAACATTCAGTACTTC. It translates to CASSLSGKNIQYF.

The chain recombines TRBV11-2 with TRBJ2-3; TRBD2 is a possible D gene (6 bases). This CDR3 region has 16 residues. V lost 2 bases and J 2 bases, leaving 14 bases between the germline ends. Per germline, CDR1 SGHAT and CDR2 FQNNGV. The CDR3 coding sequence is TGTGCCAGCAGCTTACTCATAAGCGGGCTCACAGATACGCAGTATTTT. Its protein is CASSLLISGLTDTQYF.

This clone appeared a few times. CDR3 DNA: TGTGCCAGCAGCGAGATGGGACAGGGATTCTATGGCTACACCTTC. Its protein product is CASSEMGQGFYGYTF. The chain joins TRBV6-5 to TRBJ1-2; 9 bases map to TRBD1. V was pared by 6 bases and J by 4 bases, with 9 bases of the junction left unmatched. Germline V gene data show CDR1 as MNHEY and CDR2 as SVGAGI. This CDR3 region has 15 residues.

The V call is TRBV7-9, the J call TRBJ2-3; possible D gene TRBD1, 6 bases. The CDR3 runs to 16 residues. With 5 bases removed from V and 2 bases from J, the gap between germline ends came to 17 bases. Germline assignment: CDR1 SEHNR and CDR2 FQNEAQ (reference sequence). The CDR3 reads CASSRPGDFNTDTQYF. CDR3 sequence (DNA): TGTGCCAGCAGCCGACCAGGGGATTTTAACACAGATACGCAGTATTTT.

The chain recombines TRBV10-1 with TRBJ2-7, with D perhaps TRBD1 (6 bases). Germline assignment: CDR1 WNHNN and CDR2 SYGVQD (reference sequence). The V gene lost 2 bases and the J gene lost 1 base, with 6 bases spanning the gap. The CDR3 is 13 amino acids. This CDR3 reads CASSETGSYEQYF. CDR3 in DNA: TGCGCCAGCAGTGAGACAGGGTCCTACGAGCAGTACTTC.

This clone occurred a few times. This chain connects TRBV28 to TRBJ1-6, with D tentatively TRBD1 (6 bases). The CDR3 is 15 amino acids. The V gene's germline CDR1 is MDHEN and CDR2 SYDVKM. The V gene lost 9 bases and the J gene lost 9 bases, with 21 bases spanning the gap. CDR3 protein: CASRSGAWGISPLHF. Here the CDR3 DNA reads TGTGCCAGTAGATCAGGGGCCTGGGGAATTTCACCCCTCCACTTT.

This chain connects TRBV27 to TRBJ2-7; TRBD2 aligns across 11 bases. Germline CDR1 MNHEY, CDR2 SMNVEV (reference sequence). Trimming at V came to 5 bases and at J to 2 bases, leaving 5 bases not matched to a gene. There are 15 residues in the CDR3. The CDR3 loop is CASSTGTSGTYEQYF. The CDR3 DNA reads TGTGCCAGCAGTACCGGGACTAGCGGAACCTACGAGCAGTACTTC.

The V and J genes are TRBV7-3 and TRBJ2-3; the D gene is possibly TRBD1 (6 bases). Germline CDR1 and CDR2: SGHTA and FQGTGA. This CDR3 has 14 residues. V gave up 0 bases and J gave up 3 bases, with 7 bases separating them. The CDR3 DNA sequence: TGTGCCAGCAGCTTAACTCAGGGGACAGATACGCAGTATTTT. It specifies CASSLTQGTDTQYF.

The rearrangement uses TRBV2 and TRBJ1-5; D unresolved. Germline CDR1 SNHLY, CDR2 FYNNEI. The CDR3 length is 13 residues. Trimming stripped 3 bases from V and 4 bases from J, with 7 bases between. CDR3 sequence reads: CASSDGGNQPQHF. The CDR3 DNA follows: TGTGCCAGCAGTGATGGAGGGAATCAGCCCCAGCATTTT. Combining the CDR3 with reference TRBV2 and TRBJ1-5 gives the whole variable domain EPEVTQTPSHQVTQMGQEVILRCVPISNHLYFYWYRQILGQKVEFLVSFYNNEISEKSEIFDDQFSVERPDGSNFTLKIRSTKLEDSAMYFCASSDGGNQPQHFGDGTRLSIL.

Here the CDR3 reads CASSALTGGGELFF. The CDR3 bases are TGTGCCAGCAGCGCATTGACCGGGGGCGGGGAGCTGTTTTTT. The V call is TRBV7-3, the J call TRBJ2-2; maybe TRBD2 (6 bases). The V end lost 5 bases, the J end lost 7 bases, and 14 bases lay between the germline ends. The germline V gene has CDR1 SGHTA and CDR2 FQGTGA. This CDR3 spans 14 amino acids.